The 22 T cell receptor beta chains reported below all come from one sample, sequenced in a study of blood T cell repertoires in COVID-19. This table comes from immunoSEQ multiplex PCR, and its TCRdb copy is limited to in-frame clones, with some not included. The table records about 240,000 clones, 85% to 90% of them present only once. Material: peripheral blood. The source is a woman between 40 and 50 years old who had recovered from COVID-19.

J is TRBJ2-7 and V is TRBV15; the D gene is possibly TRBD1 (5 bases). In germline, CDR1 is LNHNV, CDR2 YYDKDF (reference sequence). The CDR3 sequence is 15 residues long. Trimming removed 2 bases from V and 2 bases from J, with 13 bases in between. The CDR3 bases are TGTGCCACCAGCAGACCGACAGCCGGCCCCTACGAGCAGTACTTC. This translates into CATSRPTAGPYEQYF.

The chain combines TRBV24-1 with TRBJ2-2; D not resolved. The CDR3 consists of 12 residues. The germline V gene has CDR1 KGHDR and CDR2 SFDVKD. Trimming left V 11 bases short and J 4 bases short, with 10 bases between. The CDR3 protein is CAILDPTGELFF. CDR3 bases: TGTGCCATCCTAGACCCCACCGGGGAGCTGTTTTTT.

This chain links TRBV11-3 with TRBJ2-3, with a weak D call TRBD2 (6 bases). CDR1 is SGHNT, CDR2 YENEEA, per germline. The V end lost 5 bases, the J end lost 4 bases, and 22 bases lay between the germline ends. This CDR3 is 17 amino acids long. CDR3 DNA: TGTGCCAGCAGCCCCCCCGTAGGCGGGAACAGCGCAGATACGCAGTATTTT. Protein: CASSPPVGGNSADTQYF. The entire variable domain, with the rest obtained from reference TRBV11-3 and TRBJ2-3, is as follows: EAGVVQSPRYKIIEKKQPVAFWCNPISGHNTLYWYLQNLGQGPELLIRYENEEAVDDSQLPKDRFSAERLKGVDSTLKIQPAELGDSAVYLCASSPPVGGNSADTQYFGPGTRLTVL.

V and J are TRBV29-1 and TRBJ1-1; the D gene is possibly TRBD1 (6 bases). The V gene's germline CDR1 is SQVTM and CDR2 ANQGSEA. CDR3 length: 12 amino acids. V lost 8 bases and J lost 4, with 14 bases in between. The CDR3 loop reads CSTTQGGTEAFF. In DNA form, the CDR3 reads TGCAGCACCACACAGGGTGGCACTGAAGCTTTCTTT.

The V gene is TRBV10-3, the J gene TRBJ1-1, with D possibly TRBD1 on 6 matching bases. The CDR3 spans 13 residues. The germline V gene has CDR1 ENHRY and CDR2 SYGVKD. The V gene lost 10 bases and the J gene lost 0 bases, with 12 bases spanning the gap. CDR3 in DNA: TGTGCCACCCGGACAGCCCTGAACACTGAAGCTTTCTTT. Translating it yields CATRTALNTEAFF.

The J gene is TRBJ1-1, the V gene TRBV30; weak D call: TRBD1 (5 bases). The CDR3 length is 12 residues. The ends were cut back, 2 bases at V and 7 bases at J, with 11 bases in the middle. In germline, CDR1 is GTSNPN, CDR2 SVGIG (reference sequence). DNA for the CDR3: TGTGCCTGGAGTCCCATGGGGGGTGAAGCTTTCTTT. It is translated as CAWSPMGGEAFF.

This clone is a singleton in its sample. CDR3 bases: TGTGCCAGCACCCGGGACCAGGGGGCAGATACGCAGTATTTT. Protein: CASTRDQGADTQYF. This chain connects TRBV7-2 to TRBJ2-3, with 7 bases lining up with TRBD1. The V segment lost 7 bases and the J segment 4 bases; nucleotides outside the gene matches: 8. The germline gives CDR1 SGHTA, CDR2 FQGNSA. The CDR3 length is 14 residues.

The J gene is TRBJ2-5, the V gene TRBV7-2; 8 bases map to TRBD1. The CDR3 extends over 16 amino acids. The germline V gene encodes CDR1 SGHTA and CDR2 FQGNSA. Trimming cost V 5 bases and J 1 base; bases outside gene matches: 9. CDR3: CASSPRTGRVQETQYF. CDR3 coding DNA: TGTGCCAGCAGCCCCCGGACAGGGCGGGTCCAAGAGACCCAGTACTTC.

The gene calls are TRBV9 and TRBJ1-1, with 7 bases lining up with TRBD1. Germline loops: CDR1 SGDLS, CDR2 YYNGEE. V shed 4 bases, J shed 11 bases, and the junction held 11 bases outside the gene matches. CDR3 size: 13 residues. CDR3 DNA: TGTGCCAGCAGCACCGGGACAGACAAGTGGGCTTTCTTT. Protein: CASSTGTDKWAFF.

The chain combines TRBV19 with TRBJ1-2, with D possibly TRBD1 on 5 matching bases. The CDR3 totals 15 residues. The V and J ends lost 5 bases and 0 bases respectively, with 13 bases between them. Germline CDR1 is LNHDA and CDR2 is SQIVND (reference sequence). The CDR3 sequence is CASSFVPRANYGYTF. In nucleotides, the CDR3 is TGTGCCAGTAGTTTCGTGCCCAGGGCTAACTATGGCTACACCTTC.

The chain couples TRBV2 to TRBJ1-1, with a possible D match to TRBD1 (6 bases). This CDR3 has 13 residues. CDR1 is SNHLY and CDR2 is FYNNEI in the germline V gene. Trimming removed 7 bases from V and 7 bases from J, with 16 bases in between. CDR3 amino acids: CASTPLDSGEAFF. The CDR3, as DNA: TGTGCCAGCACCCCGCTGGACAGTGGTGAAGCTTTCTTT.

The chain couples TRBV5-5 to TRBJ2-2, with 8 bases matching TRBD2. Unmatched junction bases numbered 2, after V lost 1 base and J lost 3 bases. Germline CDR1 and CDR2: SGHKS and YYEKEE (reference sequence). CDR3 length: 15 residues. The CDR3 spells CASSLTSGYTGELFF. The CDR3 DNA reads TGTGCCAGCAGCTTGACTAGCGGATACACCGGGGAGCTGTTTTTT.

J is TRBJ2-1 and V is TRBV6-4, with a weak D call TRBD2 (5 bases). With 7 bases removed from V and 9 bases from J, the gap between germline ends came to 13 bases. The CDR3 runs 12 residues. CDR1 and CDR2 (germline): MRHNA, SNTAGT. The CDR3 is CASTNGVGEQFF. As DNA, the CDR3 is TGTGCCAGCACCAACGGGGTAGGTGAGCAGTTCTTC.

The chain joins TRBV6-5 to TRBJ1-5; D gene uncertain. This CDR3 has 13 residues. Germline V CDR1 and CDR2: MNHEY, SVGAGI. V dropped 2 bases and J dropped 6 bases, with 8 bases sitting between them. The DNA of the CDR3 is TGTGCCAGCAGTTACGGGGAGAGTCAGCCCCAGCATTTT. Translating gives CASSYGESQPQHF.

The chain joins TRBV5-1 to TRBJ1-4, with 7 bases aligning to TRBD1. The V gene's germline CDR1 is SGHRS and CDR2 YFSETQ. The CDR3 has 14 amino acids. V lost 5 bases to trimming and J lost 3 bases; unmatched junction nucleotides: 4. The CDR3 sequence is CASSTGTANEKLFF. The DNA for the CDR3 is TGCGCCAGCAGTACCGGGACAGCTAATGAAAAACTGTTTTTT.

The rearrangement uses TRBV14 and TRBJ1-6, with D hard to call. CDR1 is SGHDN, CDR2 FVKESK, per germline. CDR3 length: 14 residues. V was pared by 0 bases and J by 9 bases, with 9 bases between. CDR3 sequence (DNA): TGTGCCAGCAGCCAAGAGAACCTCAGTTCACCCCTCCACTTT. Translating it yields CASSQENLSSPLHF.

This CDR3 is CASRGPTPLSSEQFF. The CDR3 nucleotides read TGTGCCAGCAGGGGGCCGACTCCGTTATCCAGTGAGCAGTTCTTC. V and J are TRBV6-5 and TRBJ2-1; the D gene is possibly TRBD1 (5 bases). Trimming cost V 6 bases and J 9 bases, with 21 bases left between them. Germline CDR1 is MNHEY and CDR2 is SVGAGI. CDR3 length: 15 amino acids.

CDR3 sequence reads: CASRPQGAKDYEQYF. CDR3 DNA: TGTGCCAGCAGGCCACAGGGGGCGAAAGACTACGAGCAGTACTTC. The rearrangement uses TRBV6-5 and TRBJ2-7, with TRBD1 matching over 9 bases. V gave up 6 bases and J gave up 3 bases; unmatched junction bases: 9. Per germline, CDR1 MNHEY and CDR2 SVGAGI. CDR3 length equals 15 residues.

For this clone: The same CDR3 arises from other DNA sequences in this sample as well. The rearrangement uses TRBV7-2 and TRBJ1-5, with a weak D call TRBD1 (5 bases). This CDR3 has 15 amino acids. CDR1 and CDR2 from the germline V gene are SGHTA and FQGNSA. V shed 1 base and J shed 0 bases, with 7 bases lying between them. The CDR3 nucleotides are TGTGCCAGCAGCTTAGGCCAGGGTAGCAATCAGCCCCAGCATTTT. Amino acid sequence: CASSLGQGSNQPQHF.

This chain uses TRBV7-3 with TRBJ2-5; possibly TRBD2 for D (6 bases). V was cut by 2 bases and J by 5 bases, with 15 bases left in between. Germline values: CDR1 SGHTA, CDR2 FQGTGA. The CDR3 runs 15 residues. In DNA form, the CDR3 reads TGTGCCAGCAGCTTATCTCCGGAGGGTCGGGAGACCCAGTACTTC. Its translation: CASSLSPEGRETQYF.

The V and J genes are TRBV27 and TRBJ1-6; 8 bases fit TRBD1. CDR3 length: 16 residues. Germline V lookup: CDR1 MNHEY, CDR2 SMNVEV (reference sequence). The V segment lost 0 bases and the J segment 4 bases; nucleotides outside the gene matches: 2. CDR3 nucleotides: TGTGCCAGCAGTTTATCCCGGACAGGGTATAATTCACCCCTCCACTTT. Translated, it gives CASSLSRTGYNSPLHF.

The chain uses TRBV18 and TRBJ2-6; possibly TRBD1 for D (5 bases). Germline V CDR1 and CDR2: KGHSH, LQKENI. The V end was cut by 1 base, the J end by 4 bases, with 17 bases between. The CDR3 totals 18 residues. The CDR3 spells CASSPRNSPKGGANVLTF. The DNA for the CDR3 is TGTGCCAGCTCACCACGGAACAGTCCCAAGGGGGGGGCCAACGTCCTGACTTTC.